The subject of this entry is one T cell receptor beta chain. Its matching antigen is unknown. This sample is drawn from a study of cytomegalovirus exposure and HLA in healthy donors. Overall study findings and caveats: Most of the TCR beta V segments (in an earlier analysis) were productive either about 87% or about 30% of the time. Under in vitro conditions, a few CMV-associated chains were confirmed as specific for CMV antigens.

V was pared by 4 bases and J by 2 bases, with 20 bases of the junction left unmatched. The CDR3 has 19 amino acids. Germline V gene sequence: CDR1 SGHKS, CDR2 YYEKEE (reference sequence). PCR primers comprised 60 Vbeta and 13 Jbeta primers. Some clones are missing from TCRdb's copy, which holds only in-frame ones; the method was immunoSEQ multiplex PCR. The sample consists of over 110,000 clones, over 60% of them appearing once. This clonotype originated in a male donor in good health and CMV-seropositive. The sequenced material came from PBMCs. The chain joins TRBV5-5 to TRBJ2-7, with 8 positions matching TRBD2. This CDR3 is CASSSPPGRAGGLTYEQYF. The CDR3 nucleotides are TGTGCCAGCAGCAGCCCCCCGGGTCGGGCGGGGGGCCTCACCTACGAGCAGTACTTC.